This T cell receptor (beta chain) was captured in a study of CD8 T cells in ankylosing spondylitis. V lost 2 bases to trimming and J lost 2 bases; unmatched junction nucleotides: 11. Germline values: CDR1 SGHRS, CDR2 YFSETQ. The CDR3 has 17 amino acids. Construction of TCR beta libraries was performed using quantitative 5'-RACE with molecular barcodes. Each CDR3 protein gets one entry after TCRdb re-called the 5' RACE reads with MiXCR. This table holds around 890,000 distinct CDR3 sequences, over 9.5% found once. This clonotype was detected only a few times. No antigen is known for it. Whole-study findings and limits: Within matched ankylosing spondylitis synovial fluid, disease-linked clones were reportedly significantly enriched. A number of the motif variants had already been described in reactive arthritis synovial fluid and blood. Researchers report that disease-linked clones proved CD8+ and relatively rare in peripheral blood. Within ankylosing spondylitis blood, a TCR beta motif made up of roughly eight highly homologous variants appeared to be characteristic.

The chain employs TRBV5-1 and TRBJ2-3; 7 bases are shared with TRBD1. The sample taken for sequencing was blood, either unsorted or a sorted T cell fraction (not recorded which). The sequence was obtained from a male donor with ankylosing spondylitis. For the CDR3, the DNA is TGCGCCAGCAGCTTCGAAACAGGGGAAGGGACCACAGATACGCAGTATTTT. Its translation is CASSFETGEGTTDTQYF.